Shown below are 7 T cell receptor beta chains from a single sample sequenced in a study of PD-1 blockade in classical Hodgkin lymphoma. Exposure to brentuximab vedotin varied, and each patient had relapsed following autologous stem cell transplantation. Some clones are missing from TCRdb's copy, which holds only in-frame ones; the method was immunoSEQ multiplex PCR. The table shows around 41,000 clones, with roughly 72% occurring only once. The sequences come from peripheral blood mononuclear cells (PBMCs), collected before the second cycle of nivolumab. These receptors were obtained from a human donor with classical Hodgkin lymphoma.

The gene calls are TRBV19 and TRBJ2-1; 15 nucleotides line up with TRBD2. The V and J ends lost 7 bases and 3 bases, in that order; junction bases with no gene match: 4. Per the germline V gene, CDR1 is LNHDA and CDR2 is SQIVND (reference sequence). The CDR3 is made up of 16 amino acids. The CDR3 loop reads CASTRTSGGVYNEQFF. The CDR3 DNA reads TGTGCCAGTACCAGGACTAGCGGGGGGGTCTACAATGAGCAGTTCTTC.

CDR3: CASSQETGGSYEQYF. CDR3 in DNA: TGTGCCAGCAGCCAAGAAACAGGGGGCTCCTACGAGCAGTACTTC. The V call is TRBV4-2, the J call TRBJ2-7; 8 bases line up with TRBD1. Losses at the gene ends were 0 bases for V and 0 bases for J; bases not matched to a gene: 1. The CDR3 is 15 amino acids. Germline assignment: CDR1 LGHNA and CDR2 YNFKEQ.

The V gene is TRBV6-1, the J gene TRBJ2-1; tentatively, D is TRBD2 (5 bases). The germline gives CDR1 MNHNS, CDR2 SASEGT. This CDR3 is built from 14 residues. V was shortened by 7 bases and J by 9 bases, with 19 bases between the two germline ends. The CDR3 DNA reads TGTGCCAGCATGCGAATAGCGCCAGCTAGTGAGCAGTTCTTC. This sequence encodes CASMRIAPASEQFF.

The V and J genes are TRBV18 and TRBJ1-6; D is perhaps TRBD1 (6 bases). The CDR3 is made up of 15 amino acids. Trimming removed 1 base from V and 14 bases from J, with 18 bases in between. The germline V gene encodes CDR1 KGHSH and CDR2 LQKENI. The chain's CDR3 is CASSPRSGAGGTLHF. The CDR3 DNA reads as TGTGCCAGCTCACCACGATCCGGGGCTGGGGGCACCCTCCACTTT.

V is TRBV19 and J is TRBJ1-4; D is unclear. V was shortened by 6 bases and J by 8 bases, with 10 bases between the two germline ends. CDR3 length: 12 residues. Per germline, CDR1 LNHDA and CDR2 SQIVND (reference sequence). The CDR3 is CASSPAKEKLFF. The CDR3, as DNA: TGTGCCAGTAGCCCGGCGAAGGAAAAACTGTTTTTT.

The chain uses TRBV6-5 and TRBJ1-3; maybe TRBD1 (6 bases). CDR3 length equals 15 residues. The ends were cut back, 6 bases at V and 3 bases at J, with 15 bases in the middle. Per germline, CDR1 MNHEY and CDR2 SVGAGI. The DNA of the CDR3 is TGTGCCAGCAGCTTCGGGGGGGCGGTTGGAAACACCATATATTTT. Translated, it gives CASSFGGAVGNTIYF.

This chain connects TRBV28 to TRBJ2-5; 9 bases are shared with TRBD1. The J call may be wrong; the DNA end is better matched by TRBJ2-7. This CDR3 has 17 amino acids. Germline V lookup: CDR1 MDHEN, CDR2 SYDVKM. The DNA of the CDR3 is TGTGCCAGCAGTTTACCTCCATGGGACAGGGAAGCCTACGAGCAGTACTTC. It encodes CASSLPPWDREAYEQYF.